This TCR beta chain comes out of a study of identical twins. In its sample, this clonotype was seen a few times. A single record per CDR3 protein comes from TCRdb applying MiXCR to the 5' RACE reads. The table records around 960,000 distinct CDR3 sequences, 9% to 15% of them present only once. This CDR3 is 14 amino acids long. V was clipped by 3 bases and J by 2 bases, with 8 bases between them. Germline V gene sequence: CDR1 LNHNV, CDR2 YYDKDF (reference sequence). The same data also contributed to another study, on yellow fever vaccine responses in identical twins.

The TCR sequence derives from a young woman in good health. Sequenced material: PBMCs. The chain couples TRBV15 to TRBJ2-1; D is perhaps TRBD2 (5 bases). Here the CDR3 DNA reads TGTGCCACCAGCAGGGACTTGGCCTACAATGAGCAGTTCTTC. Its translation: CATSRDLAYNEQFF.